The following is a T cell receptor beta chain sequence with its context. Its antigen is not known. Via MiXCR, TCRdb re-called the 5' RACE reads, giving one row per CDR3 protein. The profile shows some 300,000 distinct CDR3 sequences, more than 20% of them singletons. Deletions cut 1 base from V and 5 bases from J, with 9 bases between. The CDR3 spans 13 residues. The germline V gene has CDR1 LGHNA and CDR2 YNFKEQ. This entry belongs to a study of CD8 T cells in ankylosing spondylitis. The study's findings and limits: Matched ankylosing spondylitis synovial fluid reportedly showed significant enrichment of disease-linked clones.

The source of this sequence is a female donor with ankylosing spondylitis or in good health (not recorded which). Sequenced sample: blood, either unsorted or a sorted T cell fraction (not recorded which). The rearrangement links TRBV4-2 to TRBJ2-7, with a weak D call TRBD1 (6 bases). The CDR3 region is CASSQAGVDEQYF. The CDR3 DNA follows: TGTGCCAGCAGCCAAGCAGGGGTGGACGAGCAGTACTTC.